This passage covers 24 T cell receptor beta chains from one sample sequenced in a study of T cell responses to AZD1222 COVID-19 vaccine. Here immunoSEQ multiplex PCR was the method, and the copy in TCRdb shows in-frame clones only, minus some. The sample yields about 150,000 clones, approximately 90% seen once. This sample comprised peripheral blood, obtained on day 0 of AZD1222 vaccination. These receptors were collected from an adult in good health.

V gene TRBV12-3 or TRBV12-4 combines with J gene TRBJ1-2, with D unclear. V lost 4 bases and J lost 7, with 7 bases in between. The CDR3 totals 11 residues. The CDR3 spells CASSYGGGYTF. CDR3 nucleotides: TGTGCCAGCAGTTATGGAGGTGGCTACACCTTC.

The chain carries TRBV7-8 and TRBJ1-6, with 12 bases identical to TRBD1. The trim removed 1 base at V and 5 bases at J, leaving 6 bases unmatched. This CDR3 contains 18 residues. Per the germline V gene, CDR1 is SGHVS and CDR2 is FQNEAQ. CDR3 bases: TGTGCCAGCAGCTTAGTCTGGGACAGGGGGCCCAATAATTCACCCCTCCACTTT. As protein: CASSLVWDRGPNNSPLHF.

The CDR3 spells CASSWGTAQETQYF. CDR3 bases: TGCGCCAGCAGCTGGGGGACAGCCCAAGAGACCCAGTACTTC. The rearrangement links TRBV5-1 to TRBJ2-5, with 7 nucleotides matching TRBD1. The length of the CDR3 is 14 residues. Germline lookup yields CDR1 SGHRS and CDR2 YFSETQ. The V segment lost 3 bases and the J segment 1 base; nucleotides outside the gene matches: 3.

This clone was counted once. The chain recombines TRBV4-1 with TRBJ1-2; D possibly corresponds to TRBD1 (6 bases). From germline, CDR1 is MGHRA and CDR2 YSYEKL. The V and J ends lost 0 bases and 0 bases respectively, with 17 bases between them. The CDR3 is made up of 18 amino acids. CDR3 region: CASSQDPGASFSNYGYTF. The DNA of the CDR3 is TGCGCCAGCAGCCAAGATCCAGGGGCCTCCTTCTCTAACTATGGCTACACCTTC.

The chain couples TRBV3-1 (or the pseudogene TRBV3-2) to TRBJ1-6; TRBD1 is a possible D gene (6 bases). The CDR3 length is 13 residues. CDR1 and CDR2 from the germline V gene are LGHDT and YNNKEL (reference sequence). Deletions cut 3 bases from V and 13 bases from J, with 13 bases between. CDR3 amino acids: CASSQIQGRPLHF. CDR3 sequence (DNA): TGTGCCAGCAGCCAGATACAGGGCCGGCCCCTCCACTTT.

The CDR3 spells CASSYSTGGDIVRAKNIQYF. In nucleotides, the CDR3 is TGTGCCAGCAGTTACTCAACAGGGGGGGACATAGTCCGGGCCAAAAACATTCAGTACTTC. V usage is TRBV6-2 or TRBV6-3 and J usage is TRBJ2-4; D is perhaps TRBD1 (8 bases). V lost 0 bases and J 1 base, leaving 22 bases between the germline ends. CDR3 length equals 20 residues. In germline, CDR1 is MNHEY, CDR2 SVGEGT.

This chain connects TRBV28 to TRBJ2-7; 7 nucleotides match TRBD2. The CDR3 loop spans 14 amino acids. V lost 5 bases, J lost 2 bases, and 6 bases stayed unmatched. Germline values: CDR1 MDHEN, CDR2 SYDVKM. The CDR3 sequence: CASSLHRGAYEQYF. The CDR3 bases are TGTGCCAGCAGTCTCCATCGGGGGGCCTACGAGCAGTACTTC.

V usage is TRBV5-6 and J usage is TRBJ2-7; 8 nucleotides agree with TRBD1. After removal of 0 bases from V and 4 bases from J, the junction contained 6 bases not matched to a gene. There are 15 residues in the CDR3. The germline V gene encodes CDR1 SGHDT and CDR2 YYEEEE. CDR3 amino acids: CASSLGGTGDYEQYF. CDR3 in DNA: TGTGCCAGCAGCTTGGGGGGGACAGGCGATTACGAGCAGTACTTC.

The chain is built from TRBV6-2 or TRBV6-3 and TRBJ2-5; 12 positions match TRBD2. With 5 bases clipped from V and 5 bases from J, the junction kept 9 bases outside the gene matches. The CDR3 has 16 amino acids. CDR1 MNHEY and CDR2 SVGEGT come from the germline V gene. CDR3 residues: CASSQLGLAGPETQYF. The CDR3 nucleotides read TGTGCCAGCAGTCAACTCGGACTAGCGGGACCTGAGACCCAGTACTTC.

This chain uses TRBV4-3 with TRBJ1-4; D may be TRBD1 (5 bases). CDR1 is LGHNA and CDR2 is YSLEER in the germline V gene. The CDR3 sequence is 19 residues long. Trimming left V 0 bases short and J 8 bases short, with 25 bases between. Here the CDR3 reads CASSQDHGGRRMRREKLFF. DNA of the CDR3: TGCGCCAGCAGCCAAGATCACGGGGGAAGGAGGATGAGGAGAGAAAAACTGTTTTTT.

This sequence joins TRBV13 and TRBJ2-7; TRBD1 matches 9 bases. This CDR3 is 15 amino acids long. Losses at the gene ends were 5 bases for V and 4 bases for J; bases not matched to a gene: 9. The germline V gene has CDR1 PRHDT and CDR2 FYEKMQ (reference sequence). This chain's CDR3 is CASSPTGTGFYEQYF. CDR3 bases: TGTGCCAGCAGCCCGACCGGGACAGGGTTTTACGAGCAGTACTTC.

The chain has TRBV19 and TRBJ2-1; D is unclear. V was pared by 1 base and J by 7 bases, with 8 bases between. Germline V lookup: CDR1 LNHDA, CDR2 SQIVND (reference sequence). This CDR3 has 13 residues. The DNA of the CDR3 is TGTGCCAGTAGTATAGTTTTCGGGAATGAGCAGTTCTTC. Residues: CASSIVFGNEQFF.

The chain couples TRBV14 to TRBJ1-2; D remains unclear. This CDR3 is 12 amino acids long. Trimming took 5 bases from V and 8 from J, leaving 12 bases between them. Germline CDR1 reads SGHDN; CDR2 reads FVKESK. CDR3 loop: CASSKALEGYTF. The CDR3 nucleotides read TGTGCCAGCAGCAAAGCCCTCGAGGGCTACACCTTC.

V and J are TRBV6-5 and TRBJ1-1, with TRBD1 matching 9 bases. The CDR3 is made up of 15 amino acids. The V gene end was trimmed by 0 bases and the J gene end by 4 bases; junction bases not matched to a gene: 3. Per the germline V gene, CDR1 is MNHEY and CDR2 is SVGAGI. The DNA for the CDR3 is TGTGCCAGCAGTTACTCGACAGGGGGGTTCACTGAAGCTTTCTTT. Amino acids: CASSYSTGGFTEAFF.

The chain has TRBV6-5 and TRBJ2-3; TRBD2 is a possible D gene (7 bases). CDR1 and CDR2 (germline): MNHEY, SVGAGI. Trimming cost V 2 bases and J 4 bases, with 13 bases left between them. The CDR3 extends over 15 amino acids. Written as DNA, the CDR3 is TGTGCCAGCAGTTACGGGGGCGGGAGCGCAGATACGCAGTATTTT. The encoded protein is CASSYGGGSADTQYF.

The V and J genes are TRBV6-5 and TRBJ1-5, with D possibly being TRBD1 (6 bases). The CDR3 consists of 14 residues. V dropped 8 bases and J dropped 1 base, with 12 bases sitting between them. Germline CDR1 MNHEY, CDR2 SVGAGI. The CDR3 DNA is TGTGCCAGCCGGTCTACAGGGAGCAATCAGCCCCAGCATTTT. Translating gives CASRSTGSNQPQHF.

The chain couples TRBV11-3 to TRBJ1-1, with D hard to call. V lost 3 bases and J 4 bases, leaving 3 bases between the germline ends. CDR3 length equals 11 residues. CDR1 and CDR2 from the germline V gene are SGHNT and YENEEA. The CDR3 spells CASSFGTEAFF. The CDR3 DNA reads TGTGCCAGCAGCTTTGGCACTGAAGCTTTCTTT.

This CDR3 is CASSLSGRVEQYF. Here the CDR3 DNA reads TGTGCCAGCAGCCTTAGCGGGAGGGTCGAGCAGTACTTC. This sequence joins TRBV27 and TRBJ2-7, with 11 bases fitting TRBD2. The germline V gene has CDR1 MNHEY and CDR2 SMNVEV (reference sequence). Trimming removed 6 bases from V and 6 bases from J; junction bases left unmatched: 4. CDR3 length: 13 amino acids.

This clone was seen once. V gene TRBV9 combines with J gene TRBJ2-2, with TRBD1 identical over 9 bases. This CDR3 is built from 18 residues. Per the germline V gene, CDR1 is SGDLS and CDR2 is YYNGEE. The V gene end was trimmed by 3 bases and the J gene end by 4 bases; junction bases not matched to a gene: 13. CDR3 region: CASSAGTGKGRSTGELFF. The CDR3 coding sequence is TGTGCCAGCAGCGCAGGGACAGGGAAGGGGAGAAGCACCGGGGAGCTGTTTTTT.

This clone was counted once. The CDR3 DNA sequence: TGTGCCAGCAGTTCGGACAGGGGTAATGAAAAACTGTTTTTT. This sequence encodes CASSSDRGNEKLFF. The chain joins TRBV6-5 to TRBJ1-4; 9 nucleotides align to TRBD1. The CDR3 has 14 amino acids. Germline values: CDR1 MNHEY, CDR2 SVGAGI. V shed 4 bases and J 4 bases; nucleotides not matched to a gene: 1.

The chain uses TRBV7-9 and TRBJ2-7; weak D call: TRBD2 (6 bases). The V and J ends lost 2 bases and 2 bases respectively, with 13 bases between them. Germline CDR1 and CDR2: SEHNR and FQNEAQ (reference sequence). The CDR3 has 15 amino acids. The CDR3 sequence is CASSLLGGDAYEQYF. The DNA of the CDR3 is TGTGCCAGCAGCTTACTGGGGGGTGACGCCTACGAGCAGTACTTC.

This sequence joins TRBV2 and TRBJ1-2; D remains ambiguous. Trimming removed 6 bases at V and 7 bases at J, with 3 bases between. Germline CDR1 and CDR2: SNHLY and FYNNEI. The length of the CDR3 is 9 residues. The CDR3 spells CASRIGYTF. The CDR3, as DNA: TGTGCCAGCAGGATTGGCTACACCTTC.

The V and J genes are TRBV5-1 and TRBJ2-2; D unresolved. The germline CDR1 and CDR2 sequences are SGHRS and YFSETQ. The CDR3 has 14 amino acids. Between the trimmed V and J ends, which lost 0 bases and 4 bases, there was a span of 7 bases. CDR3 sequence: CASSLAWGTGELFF. The CDR3, as DNA: TGCGCCAGCAGCTTGGCCTGGGGCACCGGGGAGCTGTTTTTT.

This rearrangement joins TRBV9 to TRBJ1-1; D perhaps matches TRBD1 (5 bases). The CDR3 is 13 residues long. The V gene's germline CDR1 is SGDLS and CDR2 YYNGEE. With 4 bases removed from V and 10 bases from J, the gap between germline ends came to 17 bases. The CDR3 coding sequence is TGTGCCAGCAGCCGCGACCCCACAGGCCCAGCTTTCTTT. Amino acids: CASSRDPTGPAFF.